The clone carrying this T cell receptor beta chain was picked up a small number of times. The target antigen is unknown. This CDR3 contains 19 residues. CDR1 and CDR2 (germline): MDHEN, SYDVKM. With V trimmed by 2 bases and J by 4 bases, 15 bases remained unmatched. These data are taken from a study of yellow fever vaccine responses in identical twins. Findings and caveats of the study: Twin vaccine T cell responses reportedly seemed partly convergent, partly personalized.

Each CDR3 protein gets one entry after TCRdb re-called the RT-PCR reads with MiXCR. Among about 17,000 distinct CDR3 sequences listed, approximately 68% were seen once. Sequences were derived from T cells from blood (PBMCs), unsorted or a sorted subset (not recorded which), sampled before or after yellow fever vaccination (not recorded which). The TCR was taken from a woman aged 18-29 years who received the yellow fever vaccine. The chain couples TRBV28 to TRBJ1-4; TRBD1 matches 8 bases. CDR3: CASSLSPLRDRSYNEKLFF. The CDR3 DNA sequence: TGTGCCAGCAGTTTAAGCCCTCTCCGGGACAGGAGCTATAATGAAAAACTGTTTTTT.